This TCR beta chain was identified during a study of cytomegalovirus exposure and HLA in healthy donors. Profiling relied on immunoSEQ multiplex PCR, and the TCRdb table lists in-frame clones only, not all of them. This table has some 140,000 clones, around 84% appearing once. The study, taken as a whole, reports: Reports showed the classifier diagnosing cytomegalovirus status with high specificity and sensitivity. Most sequenced TCRs were rare (though some public TCRs occurred in many donors).

Details on this clone: What it binds is unknown.

The CDR3 extends over 15 amino acids. Germline values: CDR1 SNHLY, CDR2 FYNNEI. V lost 2 bases, J lost 4 bases, and 14 bases lay in between. V gene TRBV2 combines with J gene TRBJ1-2, with D possibly being TRBD1 (6 bases). The sample consisted of PBMCs. The source is a human donor in good health. CDR3 DNA: TGTGCCAGCAGTGAAACGACAGGCGTGGGCTATGGCTACACCTTC. Translated, it gives CASSETTGVGYGYTF.